This T cell receptor (beta chain) was retrieved from a study of response to subunit inactivated influenza vaccine. There are many counts of this clonotype. Its cognate antigen is unknown. In TCRdb, the RT-PCR reads were re-called with MiXCR into one record per CDR3 protein. Of fewer than 800,000 distinct CDR3 sequences detected, 15% to 18% appear once; the ten largest clones hold around 10%. The study's findings and limits: Authors suggested seasonal influenza vaccinations each recruit few new T cells.

The TCR sequence derives from a man in his fifties or sixties who received an inactivated influenza vaccine. The starting material was PBMCs from blood, obtained 11 to 12 days after vaccination.

The CDR3 is CASSLRLAGSSYEQYF. The CDR3 DNA is TGTGCCAGCAGTCTCCGACTAGCGGGGAGCTCCTACGAGCAGTACTTC. This sequence joins TRBV12-3 or TRBV12-4 and TRBJ2-7, with TRBD2 matching 11 bases. V lost 5 bases, J lost 0 bases, and 6 bases stayed unmatched. The CDR3 has 16 residues.